These 11 T cell receptor beta chains share one sample of origin, sequenced in a study of CD8+ T cells in alopecia areata. Sequencing templates came from extracted RNA that was reverse transcribed into cDNA. Profiling relied on immunoSEQ multiplex PCR, and the TCRdb table lists in-frame clones only, not all of them. The top ten clones hold about a tenth of a sample with about 180,000 clones, around half of them seen once. Treatment defined: oral pan-JAK inhibitor, 5-10 mg twice daily. This specimen was CD8+ T cells sorted from blood, taken at week 24, from a patient treated with tofacitinib. The receptors derive from a human donor with alopecia areata.

The chain carries TRBV30 and TRBJ1-4; tentatively, D is TRBD1 (6 bases). There are 14 residues in the CDR3. Germline assignment: CDR1 GTSNPN and CDR2 SVGIG (reference sequence). Trimming shortened V by 5 bases and J by 4 bases, and 14 bases separated the two germline ends. Here the CDR3 reads CAWSQGSGNEKLFF. The DNA of the CDR3 is TGTGCCTGGTCACAGGGCTCCGGTAATGAAAAACTGTTTTTT.

The chain has TRBV5-6 and TRBJ1-6; 7 bases match TRBD1. CDR1 is SGHDT and CDR2 is YYEEEE in the germline V gene. The CDR3 is 14 amino acids. The V and J ends lost 3 bases and 7 bases, in that order; junction bases with no gene match: 4. The CDR3 DNA sequence: TGTGCCAGCAGCTCGACAGGGAGCAATTCACCCCTCCACTTT. Its translation is CASSSTGSNSPLHF.

There are a few counts of this clone. The chain links TRBV19 to TRBJ2-1, with a tentative D call TRBD1 (5 bases). Deletions cut 5 bases from V and 5 bases from J, with 10 bases between. Germline loops: CDR1 LNHDA, CDR2 SQIVND (reference sequence). This CDR3 has 13 amino acids. The CDR3 DNA reads as TGTGCCAGTAGTCCCGACAGAGACAATGAGCAGTTCTTC. Encoded protein: CASSPDRDNEQFF.

This clone turned up a few times. V gene TRBV14 combines with J gene TRBJ2-2; D is possibly TRBD1 (5 bases). The germline V gene encodes CDR1 SGHDN and CDR2 FVKESK. CDR3 length equals 18 residues. V lost 3 bases, J lost 2 bases, and 19 bases lay in between. The CDR3 bases are TGTGCCAGCAGCCACTTCGAATCGGGCAGGGCTAACACCGGGGAGCTGTTTTTT. It translates to CASSHFESGRANTGELFF. Using reference TRBV14 and TRBJ2-2 for the parts outside the CDR3, the full variable domain is EAGVTQFPSHSVIEKGQTVTLRCDPISGHDNLYWYRRVMGKEIKFLLHFVKESKQDESGMPNNRFLAERTGGTYSTLKVQPAELEDSGVYFCASSHFESGRANTGELFFGEGSRLTVL.

This clone was seen only a few times. V usage is TRBV5-6 and J usage is TRBJ2-7; 7 positions agree with TRBD1. Germline V gene sequence: CDR1 SGHDT, CDR2 YYEEEE. The CDR3 consists of 13 residues. Germline trimming cut 0 bases from V and 6 bases from J; bases unmatched to any gene: 3. The DNA for the CDR3 is TGTGCCAGCAGCTTGGGACAGGGACCCGAGCAGTACTTC. Protein: CASSLGQGPEQYF.

The rearrangement uses TRBV7-8 and TRBJ1-4; a weak D match, TRBD1 (5 bases). The germline V gene encodes CDR1 SGHVS and CDR2 FQNEAQ. The length of the CDR3 is 15 residues. Trimming removed 6 bases from V and 5 bases from J, with 16 bases in between. Here the CDR3 DNA reads TGTGCCAGCAGACAGGCGACAGTTGAGAATGAAAAACTGTTTTTT. Protein: CASRQATVENEKLFF.

As to this clone: This CDR3 is also generated by other DNA sequences in the sample. J is TRBJ1-2 and V is TRBV29-1; a weak D match, TRBD1 (5 bases). Looked up from germline, CDR1 is SQVTM and CDR2 is ANQGSEA. The CDR3 extends over 12 amino acids. V was trimmed by 3 bases and J by 4 bases, leaving 9 bases between them. The CDR3 DNA reads TGCAGCGTTGAGCAGGGTAGCTATGGCTACACCTTC. This sequence encodes CSVEQGSYGYTF.

V usage is TRBV7-2 and J usage is TRBJ2-7, with D unclear. The germline CDR1 and CDR2 sequences are SGHTA and FQGNSA. With 5 bases removed from V and 6 bases from J, the gap between germline ends came to 17 bases. The CDR3 sequence is 14 residues long. This chain's CDR3 is CASSLEDTVFEQYF. The DNA of the CDR3 is TGTGCCAGCAGCCTGGAAGACACGGTTTTCGAGCAGTACTTC. The full variable domain, with the rest looked up from reference TRBV7-2 and TRBJ2-7, is GAGVSQSPSNKVTEKGKDVELRCDPISGHTALYWYRQSLGQGLEFLIYFQGNSAPDKSGLPSDRFSAERTGGSVSTLTIQRTQQEDSAVYLCASSLEDTVFEQYFGPGTRLTVT.

The genes are TRBV7-8 and TRBJ2-1; TRBD2 matches 7 bases. CDR1 and CDR2 from the germline V gene are SGHVS and FQNEAQ. CDR3 length equals 14 residues. J was trimmed by 0 bases and V by 4 bases; bases with no gene match: 0. CDR3 in DNA: TGTGCCAGCAGCTCGGGGGGCTCCTACAATGAGCAGTTCTTC. Protein product: CASSSGGSYNEQFF.

In its sample, this clone was seen once. J is TRBJ1-5 and V is TRBV12-5; D is unresolved. V was shortened by 1 base and J by 3 bases, with 4 bases between the two germline ends. Germline CDR1 LGHNT, CDR2 FRNRAP. The CDR3 is 13 residues long. The CDR3 coding sequence is TGTGCTAGTGGTTTGGCCCACAATCAGCCCCAGCATTTT. It encodes CASGLAHNQPQHF.

This clone has just one count. This chain uses TRBV29-1 with TRBJ2-5; D call uncertain. Germline V lookup: CDR1 SQVTM, CDR2 ANQGSEA. Between the trimmed V and J ends, which lost 2 bases and 2 bases, there was a span of 12 bases. The CDR3 is made up of 14 amino acids. The CDR3 nucleotides are TGCAGCGTTGAATGGGTCGGAATTCAAGAGACCCAGTACTTC. Translation gives CSVEWVGIQETQYF.